This record covers a single T cell receptor beta chain. Treatment: oral pan-JAK inhibitor, 5-10 mg twice daily. Peripheral blood and lesional scalp punch biopsies were taken from alopecia areata patients. Cell sorting on a FACSAria was used to separate CD4+ and CD8+ T cells from the PBMCs. The CDR3 spans 13 residues. Germline values: CDR1 SGHRS, CDR2 YFSETQ. V trimming: 4 bases; J trimming: 6 bases; junction bases outside the gene matches: 6. The data derive from a study of CD8+ T cells in alopecia areata. About the research overall: Administration of oral tofacitinib to treated patients was at 5 to 10 mg twice daily. Percent of scalp involved defined treated patients' severity scores.

RNA was extracted and reverse transcribed into cDNA as the sequencing template. TCRdb's table, derived via immunoSEQ multiplex PCR, lists solely in-frame clones and lacks some. Among some 210,000 clones listed, just over 65% were seen once. The sequence derives from a human donor with alopecia areata. Sequencing used CD4+ T cells sorted from blood, obtained at roughly week 45, from a patient treated with tofacitinib. V is TRBV5-1 and J is TRBJ2-7; TRBD1 matches at 8 bases. CDR3 bases: TGCGCCAGCAGCAGAGGGACAGGCTCCGAGCAGTACTTC. This sequence encodes CASSRGTGSEQYF.